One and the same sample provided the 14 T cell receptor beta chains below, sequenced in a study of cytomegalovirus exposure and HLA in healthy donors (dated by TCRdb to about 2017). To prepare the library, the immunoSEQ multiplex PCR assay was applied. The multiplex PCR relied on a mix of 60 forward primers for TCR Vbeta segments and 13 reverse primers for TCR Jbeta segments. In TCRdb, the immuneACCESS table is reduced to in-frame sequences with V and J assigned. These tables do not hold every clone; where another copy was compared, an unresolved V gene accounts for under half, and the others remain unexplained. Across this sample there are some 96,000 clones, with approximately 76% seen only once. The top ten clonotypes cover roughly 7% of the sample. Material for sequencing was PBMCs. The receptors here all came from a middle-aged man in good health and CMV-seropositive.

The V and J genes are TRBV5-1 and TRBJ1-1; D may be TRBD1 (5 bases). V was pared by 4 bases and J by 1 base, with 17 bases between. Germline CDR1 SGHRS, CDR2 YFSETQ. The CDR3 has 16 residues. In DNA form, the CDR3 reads TGCGCCAGCAGCGACCGGGAGAGAGGGGCGAACACTGAAGCTTTCTTT. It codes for CASSDRERGANTEAFF.

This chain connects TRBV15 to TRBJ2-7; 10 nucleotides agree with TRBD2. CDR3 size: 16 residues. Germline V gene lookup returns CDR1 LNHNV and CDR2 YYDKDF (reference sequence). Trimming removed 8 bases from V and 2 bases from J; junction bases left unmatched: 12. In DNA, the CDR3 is TGTGCCACCGCCGGGGGACTAGCGAGGAGGACCTACGAGCAGTACTTC. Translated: CATAGGLARRTYEQYF.

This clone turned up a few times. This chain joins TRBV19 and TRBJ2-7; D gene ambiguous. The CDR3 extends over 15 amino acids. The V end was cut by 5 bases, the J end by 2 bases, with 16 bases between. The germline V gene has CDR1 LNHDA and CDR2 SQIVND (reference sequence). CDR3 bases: TGTGCCAGTAGTTCCTCCGGCGGTTTAGCCTACGAGCAGTACTTC. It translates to CASSSSGGLAYEQYF.

As DNA, the CDR3 is TGTGCCAGCAGTTCAGCGACCGGGACAGCCTACGAGCAGTACTTC. It encodes CASSSATGTAYEQYF. The chain combines TRBV5-4 with TRBJ2-7, with 7 bases aligning to TRBD1. This CDR3 is 15 amino acids long. CDR1 and CDR2 from the germline V gene are SGHNT and YYREEE (reference sequence). The V segment lost 5 bases and the J segment 2 bases; nucleotides outside the gene matches: 10. Combining the CDR3 with reference TRBV5-4 and TRBJ2-7 gives the whole variable domain ETGVTQSPTHLIKTRGQQVTLRCSSQSGHNTVSWYQQALGQGPQFIFQYYREEENGRGNFPPRFSGLQFPNYSSELNVNALELDDSALYLCASSSATGTAYEQYFGPGTRLTVT.

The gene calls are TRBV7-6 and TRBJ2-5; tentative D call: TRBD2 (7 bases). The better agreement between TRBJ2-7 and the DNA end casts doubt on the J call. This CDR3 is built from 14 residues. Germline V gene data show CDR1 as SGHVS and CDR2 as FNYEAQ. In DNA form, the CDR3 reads TGTGCCAGCAGCCCCCTAGGGGGGGACTACGAGCAGTACTTC. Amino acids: CASSPLGGDYEQYF.

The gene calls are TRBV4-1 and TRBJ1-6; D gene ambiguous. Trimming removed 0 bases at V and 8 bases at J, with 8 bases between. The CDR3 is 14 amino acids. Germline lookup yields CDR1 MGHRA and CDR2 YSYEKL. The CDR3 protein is CASSQEEGYSPLHF. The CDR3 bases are TGCGCCAGCAGCCAAGAGGAGGGTTATTCACCCCTCCACTTT.

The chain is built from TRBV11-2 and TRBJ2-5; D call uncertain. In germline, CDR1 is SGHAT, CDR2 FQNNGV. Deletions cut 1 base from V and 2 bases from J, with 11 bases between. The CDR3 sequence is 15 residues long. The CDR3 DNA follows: TGTGCCAGCAGCTTAGTCGCAGGCCCGCAAGAGACCCAGTACTTC. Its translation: CASSLVAGPQETQYF.

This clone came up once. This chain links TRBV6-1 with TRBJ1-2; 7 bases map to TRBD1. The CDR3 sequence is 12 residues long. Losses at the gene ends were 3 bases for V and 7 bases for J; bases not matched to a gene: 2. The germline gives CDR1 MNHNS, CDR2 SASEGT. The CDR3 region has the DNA TGTGCCAGCAGTGAGACAGGGATTGGCTACACCTTC. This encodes CASSETGIGYTF.

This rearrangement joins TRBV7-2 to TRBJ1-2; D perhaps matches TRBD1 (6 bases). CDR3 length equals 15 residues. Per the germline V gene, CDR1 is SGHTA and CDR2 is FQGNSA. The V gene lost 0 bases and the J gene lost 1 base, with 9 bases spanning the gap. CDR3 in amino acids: CASSLAGGVNYGYTF. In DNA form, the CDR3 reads TGTGCCAGCAGCTTAGCAGGGGGGGTTAACTATGGCTACACCTTC.

CDR3 DNA sequence: TGTGCCATCAAAGGGTCCAATAGCGGGAACACCGGGGAGCTGTTTTTT. It codes for CAIKGSNSGNTGELFF. The V and J genes are TRBV10-3 and TRBJ2-2, with D maybe TRBD2 (6 bases). Germline V gene lookup returns CDR1 ENHRY and CDR2 SYGVKD. V lost 7 bases to trimming and J lost 1 base, with 16 bases between them. The CDR3 contains 16 residues.

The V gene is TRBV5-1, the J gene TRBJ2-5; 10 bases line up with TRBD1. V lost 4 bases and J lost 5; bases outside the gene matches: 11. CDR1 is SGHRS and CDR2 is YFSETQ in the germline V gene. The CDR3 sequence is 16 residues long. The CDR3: CASSPGGTGVGETQYF. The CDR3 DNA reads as TGCGCCAGCAGCCCTGGTGGGACAGGGGTAGGGGAGACCCAGTACTTC.

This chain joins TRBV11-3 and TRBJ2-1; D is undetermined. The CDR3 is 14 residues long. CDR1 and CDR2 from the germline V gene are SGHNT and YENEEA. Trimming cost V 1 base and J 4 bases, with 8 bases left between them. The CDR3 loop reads CASSLGPSYNEQFF. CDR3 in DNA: TGTGCCAGCAGCTTAGGTCCGAGTTACAATGAGCAGTTCTTC.

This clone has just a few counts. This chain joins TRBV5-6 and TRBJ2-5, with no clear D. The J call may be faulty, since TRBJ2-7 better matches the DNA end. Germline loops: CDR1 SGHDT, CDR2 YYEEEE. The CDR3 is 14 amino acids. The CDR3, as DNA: TGTGCCAGCAGCCGCACAATTAGCTCCTACGAGCAGTACTTC. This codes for CASSRTISSYEQYF.

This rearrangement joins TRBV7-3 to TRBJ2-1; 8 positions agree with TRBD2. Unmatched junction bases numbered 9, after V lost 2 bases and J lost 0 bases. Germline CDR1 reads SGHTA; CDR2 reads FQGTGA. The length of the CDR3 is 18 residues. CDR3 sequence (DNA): TGTGCCAGCAGCTTATTGCGGCCGGGGGGGAGCTCCTACAATGAGCAGTTCTTC. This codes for CASSLLRPGGSSYNEQFF.